The next 15 T cell receptor beta chains were all read from a single sample in a study of cytomegalovirus exposure and HLA in healthy donors. Amplification used 60 Vbeta primers and 13 Jbeta primers. Clones were read by immunoSEQ multiplex PCR, and TCRdb kept only the in-frame ones, dropping some. The repertoire holds some 71,000 clones, with roughly 64% as singletons. What was sequenced was PBMCs. The source is a man aged 40-49 years in good health and CMV-seropositive.

The V and J genes are TRBV6-5 and TRBJ2-7; D is undetermined. Trimming took 5 bases from V and 1 from J, leaving 12 bases between them. The CDR3 length is 14 residues. Germline loops: CDR1 MNHEY, CDR2 SVGAGI. CDR3 nucleotides: TGTGCCAGCAGTCGGGTGTTTGGGTCCTACGAGCAGTACTTC. It yields the protein CASSRVFGSYEQYF.

This clone was recorded a few times. Other DNA sequences within the sample encode an identical CDR3. The chain has TRBV5-1 and TRBJ1-2, with TRBD1 as a possible D gene (6 bases). The CDR3 sequence is 12 residues long. Germline V gene lookup returns CDR1 SGHRS and CDR2 YFSETQ. V lost 4 bases and J 4 bases, leaving 8 bases between the germline ends. CDR3 in DNA: TGCGCCAGCAGCGTGGACAGCTATGGCTACACCTTC. Its protein is CASSVDSYGYTF.

The rearrangement joins TRBV5-1 to TRBJ2-1; 7 bases line up with TRBD2. CDR3 size: 15 residues. V trimming: 1 base; J trimming: 15 bases; junction bases outside the gene matches: 16. Germline CDR1 is SGHRS and CDR2 is YFSETQ. CDR3 sequence reads: CASSLTSTSSAEWFF. DNA of the CDR3: TGCGCCAGCAGCTTGACTTCGACTAGCTCCGCGGAGTGGTTCTTC. Together with reference TRBV5-1 and TRBJ2-1, the CDR3 gives the full variable domain: KAGVTQTPRYLIKTRGQQVTLSCSPISGHRSVSWYQQTPGQGLQFLFEYFSETQRNKGNFPGRFSGRQFSNSRSEMNVSTLELGDSALYLCASSLTSTSSAEWFFGPGTRLTVL.

The chain has TRBV10-3 and TRBJ2-3, with D tentatively TRBD1 (7 bases). Trimming stripped 3 bases from V and 2 bases from J, with 9 bases between. Germline CDR1 ENHRY, CDR2 SYGVKD. This CDR3 is built from 14 residues. CDR3 amino acids: CAISDRGATDTQYF. CDR3 bases: TGTGCCATCAGTGACAGGGGGGCCACAGATACGCAGTATTTT.

The rearrangement joins TRBV5-1 to TRBJ1-1, with TRBD1 as a possible D gene (5 bases). The CDR3 sequence is 16 residues long. V lost 4 bases and J 3 bases, leaving 19 bases between the germline ends. Germline CDR1 and CDR2: SGHRS and YFSETQ. Here the CDR3 DNA reads TGCGCCAGCAGCCCGGAAAATGGGGGGGTCTACACTGAAGCTTTCTTT. Its protein product is CASSPENGGVYTEAFF.

J is TRBJ1-2 and V is TRBV5-1; 7 positions agree with TRBD1. The V gene end was trimmed by 7 bases and the J gene end by 3 bases; junction bases not matched to a gene: 6. CDR1 SGHRS and CDR2 YFSETQ come from the germline V gene. The CDR3 totals 13 residues. CDR3 DNA: TGCGCCAGCGCGGAAGGGACAGACTATGGCTACACCTTC. Translating it yields CASAEGTDYGYTF. Together with reference TRBV5-1 and TRBJ1-2, the CDR3 gives the full variable domain: KAGVTQTPRYLIKTRGQQVTLSCSPISGHRSVSWYQQTPGQGLQFLFEYFSETQRNKGNFPGRFSGRQFSNSRSEMNVSTLELGDSALYLCASAEGTDYGYTFGSGTRLTVV.

The chain employs TRBV9 and TRBJ1-1, with a possible D match to TRBD1 (6 bases). Germline CDR1 is SGDLS and CDR2 is YYNGEE. The V and J ends lost 4 bases and 7 bases respectively, with 11 bases between them. The CDR3 length is 12 residues. CDR3 protein: CASSSQGSEAFF. CDR3 nucleotides: TGTGCCAGCAGCTCCCAGGGGAGTGAAGCTTTCTTT.

This clone has more than one count but fewer than ten. CDR3 sequence: CASSPSTVNYGYTF. Here the CDR3 DNA reads TGCGCCAGCAGCCCGAGCACAGTTAACTATGGCTACACCTTC. The rearrangement uses TRBV4-3 and TRBJ1-2; D is undetermined. This CDR3 spans 14 amino acids. V shed 4 bases and J shed 1 base, with 10 bases lying between them. The germline CDR1 and CDR2 sequences are LGHNA and YSLEER.

The chain links TRBV4-1 to TRBJ2-2; 7 bases match TRBD1. Per germline, CDR1 MGHRA and CDR2 YSYEKL. CDR3 length: 15 residues. J was trimmed by 2 bases and V by 5 bases; bases with no gene match: 5. CDR3 in DNA: TGCGCCAGCAGCGGGGACAGTCCAAACACCGGGGAGCTGTTTTTT. This translates into CASSGDSPNTGELFF.

The V call is TRBV9, the J call TRBJ1-2; 10 nucleotides line up with TRBD1. The CDR3 runs 15 residues. Germline trimming cut 4 bases from V and 6 bases from J; bases unmatched to any gene: 9. Per germline, CDR1 SGDLS and CDR2 YYNGEE. CDR3 coding DNA: TGTGCCAGCAGCATACTACCGGGACAGGGGAATGGCTACACCTTC. Translated, it gives CASSILPGQGNGYTF.

A single count supports this clone. The chain carries TRBV5-1 and TRBJ1-1, with 10 bases identical to TRBD1. This CDR3 comprises 14 residues. V was pared by 6 bases and J by 4 bases, with 6 bases of the junction left unmatched. Per the germline V gene, CDR1 is SGHRS and CDR2 is YFSETQ. CDR3 sequence reads: CASKRQGAFTEAFF. CDR3 coding DNA: TGCGCCAGCAAACGACAGGGGGCCTTCACTGAAGCTTTCTTT.

CDR3 sequence reads: CASRTSGTNEQFF. DNA for the CDR3: TGCGCCAGCAGGACTAGCGGGACCAATGAGCAGTTCTTC. The chain joins TRBV5-1 to TRBJ2-1, with 11 bases lining up with TRBD2. CDR1 and CDR2 (germline): SGHRS, YFSETQ. This CDR3 is built from 13 residues. V lost 5 bases to trimming and J lost 6 bases; unmatched junction nucleotides: 1.

The count of this clone is one. V usage is TRBV7-6 and J usage is TRBJ2-7; 9 bases agree with TRBD1. The J segment lost 6 bases and the V segment lost 4 bases, leaving 7 bases of the junction unmatched. The CDR3 is 14 amino acids. Looked up from germline, CDR1 is SGHVS and CDR2 is FNYEAQ. CDR3 region: CASSWMTGGSEQYF. DNA of the CDR3: TGTGCCAGCAGCTGGATGACAGGGGGGAGCGAGCAGTACTTC. Full variable domain (rest looked up from reference TRBV7-6 and TRBJ2-7): GAGVSQSPRYKVTKRGQDVALRCDPISGHVSLYWYRQALGQGPEFLTYFNYEAQQDKSGLPNDRFSAERPEGSISTLTIQRTEQRDSAMYRCASSWMTGGSEQYFGPGTRLTVT.

V usage is TRBV30 and J usage is TRBJ1-4; D is possibly TRBD1 (6 bases). The length of the CDR3 is 13 residues. Trimming took off 2 bases at V and 8 bases at J, with 12 bases between the two ends. Germline V lookup: CDR1 GTSNPN, CDR2 SVGIG (reference sequence). The DNA of the CDR3 is TGTGCCTGGAGTATACAGGGAAAGGAAAAACTGTTTTTT. This codes for CAWSIQGKEKLFF.

This chain's CDR3 is CASSEDWGPEGYEQYF. The CDR3 DNA reads as TGTGCCAGCAGTGAAGATTGGGGGCCGGAAGGGTACGAGCAGTACTTC. V is TRBV6-1 and J is TRBJ2-7; maybe TRBD1 (6 bases). This CDR3 has 16 amino acids. V lost 1 base and J 4 bases, leaving 17 bases between the germline ends. The germline V gene encodes CDR1 MNHNS and CDR2 SASEGT.